Listed below are T cell receptor beta chains from one sample, sequenced in a study of T-cell memory formation after mild COVID-19. TCRdb passed the 5' RACE reads through MiXCR, listing each CDR3 protein once. The table includes hundreds of thousands of distinct CDR3 sequences, about a fifth detected once. Specimen: PBMCs or a T cell subset sorted from them (not recorded which). These TCRs come from an adult woman who had mild COVID-19 (a few samples of this study predate the infection). Cell type and time point are not known. The CDR3 runs from the conserved cysteine through the conserved F or W. Not all rows give a size; the values are once, few, many and, for expanded clones, a class.

TRBV20-1	TRBJ1-4	few	CSASPLQGTNEKLFF
TRBV12-3/TRBV12-4	TRBJ1-4	NA	CASSLGDRGREKLFF
TRBV12-3/TRBV12-4	TRBJ2-7	NA	CASSKRLANEQYF
TRBV5-6	TRBJ1-2	NA	CASRTETGTGVYGYTF
TRBV9	TRBJ2-1	many	CASSVMGNNNEQFF
TRBV12-3/TRBV12-4	TRBJ2-7	NA	CASSYLGQRDEQYF
TRBV7-6	TRBJ2-2	NA	CASSLDRAIPGELFF
TRBV7-9	TRBJ2-7	NA	CASSIKTGAYYEQYF
TRBV9	TRBJ1-4	few	CASSVADRGNEKLFF
TRBV11-2	TRBJ2-2	many	CASPQGAGELFF
TRBV5-5	TRBJ1-4	few	CASSSGAREKLFF
TRBV14	TRBJ2-7	many	CASSQALRGPGEQYF
TRBV11-2	TRBJ1-2	few	CASSSPYRAGANYGYTF
TRBV7-9	TRBJ2-3	NA	CASSGQITDTQYF
TRBV27	TRBJ2-1	few	CASSLSGRVYEQFF
TRBV5-5	TRBJ2-1	NA	CASSLLGWVDEQFF
TRBV9	TRBJ2-2	few	CASNLGTVNTGELFF
TRBV5-4	TRBJ2-3	NA	CAFNPRGDTQYF
TRBV5-1	TRBJ1-1	few	CASSEQGANTEAFF
TRBV19	TRBJ2-7	few	CASSTTGGPYEQYF
TRBV7-9	TRBJ2-7	NA	CASSLAGIQPPHYEQYF
TRBV29-1	TRBJ2-6	few	CSVTYAGANVLTF
TRBV5-1	TRBJ2-2	NA	CASTDPIGEGNTNTGELFF
TRBV7-9	TRBJ2-7	few	CASSPPGTRVVEQYF
TRBV3-1	TRBJ1-5	few	CASSQGDGNQPQHF
TRBV9	TRBJ2-4	NA	CASSPTRTALNIQYF
TRBV20-1	TRBJ1-1	NA	CSASGGRRTEAFF
TRBV24-1	TRBJ2-3	few	CATSDPRSPTDTQYF
TRBV6-4	TRBJ1-6	NA	CANKMTALSSYNSPLHF
TRBV27	TRBJ2-3	NA	CASSLAGQGNLFSTDTQYF
TRBV7-2	TRBJ2-3	once	CASSIKPGQGDTQYF
TRBV5-1	TRBJ2-5	NA	CASSLEGGKTQYF
TRBV7-9	TRBJ1-1	NA	CASSLAQPEAFF
TRBV7-9	TRBJ1-2	few	CASATGLDYGYTF
TRBV7-6	TRBJ2-7	NA	CASSPRTSESYEQYF
TRBV6-1	TRBJ1-4	few	CATRDILTNEKLFF
TRBV9	TRBJ1-6	NA	CASSESSGLGNSPLHF
TRBV5-5	TRBJ2-5	NA	CASSLASASGGQETQYF
TRBV3-1	TRBJ2-1	NA	CASSQALRRLAGGTYNEQFF
TRBV7-2	TRBJ1-1	NA	CASSLDMTTEAFF
TRBV12-3/TRBV12-4	TRBJ2-1	few	CASTYRQGGYNEQFF
TRBV20-1	TRBJ1-5	NA	CSSRGVRSNQPQHF
TRBV5-6	TRBJ1-1	NA	CASSPGFSEAFF
TRBV24-1	TRBJ1-5	NA	CATSLGGSALNQPQHF
TRBV29-1	TRBJ1-2	NA	CSVVGDRVSYTF
TRBV10-3	TRBJ1-6	NA	CAISELGMSSPLHF
TRBV27	TRBJ1-3	few	CASSSSVDAGNTIYF
TRBV12-3/TRBV12-4	TRBJ1-4	NA	CASSRLSEKLFF
TRBV12-3/TRBV12-4	TRBJ2-5	NA	CASSKEGETQYF
TRBV13	TRBJ1-3	NA	CASKTRGASGNTIYF
TRBV12-3/TRBV12-4	TRBJ1-1	NA	CASSLDRVPGTEAFF
TRBV10-3	TRBJ2-1	few	CAISGLAGINEQFF
TRBV7-2	TRBJ1-5	few	CASSWTGTNQPQHF
TRBV11-3	TRBJ2-2	few	CASSSGLSGRPGELFF
TRBV2	TRBJ2-1	NA	CASSSTGTPSSDEQFF
TRBV4-1	TRBJ2-7	few	CASSQPGTGGAYEQYF
TRBV7-9	TRBJ1-4	few	CASSEAGVREKLFF
TRBV5-1	TRBJ2-2	NA	CASSTDLETGELFF
TRBV4-3	TRBJ2-1	NA	CASSPTAASGNEQFF
TRBV12-3/TRBV12-4	TRBJ1-2	few	CASSPESYGYTF